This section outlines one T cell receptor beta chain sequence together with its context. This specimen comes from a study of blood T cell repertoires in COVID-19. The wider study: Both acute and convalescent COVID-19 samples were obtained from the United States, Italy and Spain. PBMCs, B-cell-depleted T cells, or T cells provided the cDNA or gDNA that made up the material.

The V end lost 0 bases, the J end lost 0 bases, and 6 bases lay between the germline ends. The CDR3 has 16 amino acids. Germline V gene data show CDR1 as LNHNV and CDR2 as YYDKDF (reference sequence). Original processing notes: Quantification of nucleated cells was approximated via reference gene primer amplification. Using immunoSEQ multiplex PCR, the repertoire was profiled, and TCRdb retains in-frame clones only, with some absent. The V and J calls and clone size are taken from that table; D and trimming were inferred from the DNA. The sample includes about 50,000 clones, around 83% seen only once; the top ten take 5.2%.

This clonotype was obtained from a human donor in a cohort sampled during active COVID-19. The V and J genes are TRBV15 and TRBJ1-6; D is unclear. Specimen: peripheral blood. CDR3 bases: TGTGCCACCAGCAGAGACACCAGCTCCTATAATTCACCCCTCCACTTT. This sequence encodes CATSRDTSSYNSPLHF. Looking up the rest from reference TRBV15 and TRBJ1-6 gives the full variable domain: DAMVIQNPRYQVTQFGKPVTLSCSQTLNHNVMYWYQQKSSQAPKLLFHYYDKDFNNEADTPDNFQSRRPNTSFCFLDIRSPGLGDTAMYLCATSRDTSSYNSPLHFGNGTRLTVT.